The clone carrying this T cell receptor beta chain was detected a few times. This specimen belongs to a study of T cells in Graves' hyperthyroidism and ophthalmopathy. The germline V gene has CDR1 GTSNPN and CDR2 SVGIG (reference sequence). V dropped 4 bases and J dropped 2; count of bases not matched to a gene: 7. This CDR3 has 14 amino acids. Researchers amplified the TCR beta CDR3 regions from RNA transcripts. A first-round RT-PCR of the TCR CDR3 used the HTBI primer set. TCRdb redid the calling of the multiplex PCR reads with MiXCR, one entry per CDR3 protein. The profile shows 730,000 or so distinct CDR3 sequences, roughly a sixth of them singletons.

The source of this sequence is a woman between 50 and 59 years old with Graves' hyperthyroidism that later progressed to Graves' ophthalmopathy. Sample: blood. V and J are TRBV30 and TRBJ1-2; 7 nucleotides align to TRBD1. CDR3 DNA sequence: TGTGCCTGGACCCCGGGACAGCTAAACTATGGCTACACCTTC. Its protein product is CAWTPGQLNYGYTF.